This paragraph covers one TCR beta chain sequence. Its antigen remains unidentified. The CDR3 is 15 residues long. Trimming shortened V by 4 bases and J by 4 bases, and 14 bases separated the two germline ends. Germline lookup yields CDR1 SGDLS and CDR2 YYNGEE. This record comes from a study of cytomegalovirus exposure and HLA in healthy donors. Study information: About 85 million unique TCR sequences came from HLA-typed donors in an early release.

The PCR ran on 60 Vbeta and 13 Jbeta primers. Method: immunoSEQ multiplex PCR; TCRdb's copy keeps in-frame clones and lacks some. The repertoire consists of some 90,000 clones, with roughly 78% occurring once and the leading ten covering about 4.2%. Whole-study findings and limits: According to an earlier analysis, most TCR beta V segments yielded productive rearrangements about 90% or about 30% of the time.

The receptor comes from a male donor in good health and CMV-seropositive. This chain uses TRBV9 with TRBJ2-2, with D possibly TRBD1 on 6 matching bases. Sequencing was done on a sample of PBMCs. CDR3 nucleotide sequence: TGTGCCAGCAGCCAAATGACAGGTGGCACCGGGGAGCTGTTTTTT. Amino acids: CASSQMTGGTGELFF.